These 9 T cell receptor beta chains came from one sample sequenced in a study of CD8+ T cells in alopecia areata. It was cDNA, reverse transcribed from extracted RNA, that served as the sequencing template. The method was immunoSEQ multiplex PCR; TCRdb's version includes in-frame clones alone and lacks a portion of them. This sample shows under 350,000 clones and no singletons; approximately 1.2% rests with the ten largest. The sorting of pooled cutaneous lymph node cells relied on CD4, CD8alpha, NKG2D, NKG2ACE and other markers. Sequencing was done on a sample of CD4+ T cells sorted from a lymph node. The receptors derive from a C3H/HeJ mouse with alopecia areata. The mice in this strain carry MHC haplotype H2-k.

To note about this clone: The gene symbols are mouse symbols. The read ends 3 residues before the CDR3 terminus; that terminus is restored from the germline J gene. Different DNA sequences within this sample yield the same CDR3. This sequence joins TRBV5 and TRBJ1-6, with 9 positions matching TRBD1. TRBJ1-6 is treated as an ORF (open reading frame) with a function not yet certain. Germline V gene sequence: CDR1 LGHNA, CDR2 YNLKQL (reference sequence). This CDR3 has 16 residues. J gave up 2 bases and V 1 base, and 0 bases lay outside the gene matches. The DNA read from the CDR3 is TGTGCCAGCAGCCAAGGACAGGGGGCCTATAATTCGCCC. As protein: CASSQGQGAYNSP. The complete CDR3 protein is CASSQGQGAYNSPLYF.

This clone was observed a few times. Mouse names are used for the genes. The CDR3 end is not reached by the read, which stops 4 residues before it; the germline J gene fills it in. V gene TRBV13-2 combines with J gene TRBJ2-5; a weak D match, TRBD1 (5 bases). CDR1 NNHNN and CDR2 SYGAGS come from the germline V gene (reference sequence). The CDR3 runs 15 residues. Trimming cost V 1 base and J 2 bases, with 11 bases left between them. The CDR3 sequence is CASGDRGTTQDTQYF. CDR3 DNA (partial): TGTGCCAGCGGTGATAGGGGAACAACCCAAGAC.

This clone showed up just a few times. Genes here carry mouse names. Read coverage stops 4 residues before the CDR3 terminus; the germline J gene supplies the remainder. This CDR3 is also generated by other DNA sequences in the sample. The J gene is TRBJ2-7, the V gene TRBV1, with 7 bases identical to TRBD1. The CDR3 extends over 13 amino acids. Germline CDR1 reads NSQYPW; CDR2 reads LRSPGD (reference sequence). The CDR3: CTCSANRGYEQYF. Partial CDR3 DNA: TGCACCTGCAGTGCAAACAGGGGATAT.

This clone has more than one count but fewer than ten. The gene names given are mouse names. The read stops 4 residues short of the end of the CDR3; the missing end is completed from the germline J gene. Other DNA sequences in the same sample also yield this CDR3. The genes are TRBV5 and TRBJ2-5; D is undetermined. Germline V gives CDR1 LGHNA, CDR2 YNLKQL (reference sequence). CDR3 length: 12 amino acids. V lost 4 bases, J lost 0 bases, and 2 bases lay in between. CDR3 loop: CASSLNQDTQYF. Partial CDR3 DNA: TGTGCCAGCAGCCTCAACCAAGAC.

Points on this clone: Each gene name is a mouse one. The read halts 4 residues ahead of the CDR3 end, with the missing end drawn from the germline J gene. This sequence joins TRBV31 and TRBJ1-2; D is perhaps TRBD1 (6 bases). Germline V gene lookup returns CDR1 GKSSPN and CDR2 SITVG. This CDR3 has 12 amino acids. This chain's CDR3 is CACSGGLTDYTF. The CDR3 bases that were read are TGTGCCTGTTCCGGGGGGCTGACC.

This clone was recorded a few times. Gene names follow the mouse nomenclature. The read ends 4 residues early relative to the CDR3; the germline J gene fills the gap. Other DNA sequences from this sample encode an identical CDR3 as well. The chain recombines TRBV13-2 with TRBJ2-7; D gene uncertain. CDR3 length: 11 amino acids. Looked up from germline, CDR1 is NNHNN and CDR2 is SYGAGS (reference sequence). The V gene lost 3 bases and the J gene lost 3 bases, with 4 bases spanning the gap. CDR3 DNA, as far as it was read: TGTGCCAGCGGTGTCAGCTAT. It translates to CASGVSY. The CDR3 reads in full as CASGVSYEQYF.

About this clone itself: Mouse gene names apply. With the read ending 4 residues before the CDR3 end, the germline J gene is used to fill in that end. The chain uses TRBV19 and TRBJ2-3, with 8 bases matching TRBD2. After removal of 2 bases from V and 0 bases from J, the junction contained 5 bases not matched to a gene. This CDR3 contains 16 residues. In germline, CDR1 is FNHDT, CDR2 SITEND (reference sequence). CDR3 region: CASSIMGGTSAETLYF. The part of the CDR3 DNA that was read is TGTGCCAGCAGTATTATGGGGGGGACTAGTGCAGAA.

Comment on this clone: Germline and genes: mouse. The read falls 4 residues short of the CDR3 end, and the missing part is taken from the germline J gene. This sample also contains other DNA sequences that code for the same CDR3. The V gene is TRBV1, the J gene TRBJ2-7, with TRBD2 matching over 10 bases. CDR1 is NSQYPW and CDR2 is LRSPGD in the germline V gene (reference sequence). The CDR3 is 15 amino acids. CDR3 amino acids: CTCSADWGGADEQYF. The sequenced part of the CDR3 DNA is TGCACCTGCAGTGCAGACTGGGGGGGCGCGGAT.

This clone was counted only a few times. All gene names here are mouse names. The missing CDR3 end, 4 residues past where the read stops, is filled in from the germline J gene. This rearrangement joins TRBV13-3 to TRBJ2-2; TRBD1 matches at 9 bases. The CDR3 has 16 amino acids. Germline assignment: CDR1 NNHDY and CDR2 SYVADS. V was pared by 1 base and J by 2 bases, with 3 bases of the junction left unmatched. CDR3 sequence: CASSDFGTGNTGQLYF. The DNA read from the CDR3 is TGTGCCAGCAGTGATTTCGGGACAGGGAACACCGGG.